These 5 T cell receptor beta chains were sequenced from one sample in a study of human T cells and chemical hapten exposure. Time point meaning: patch test 1, 2 weeks after DPC sensitization. Treatment denoted: therapeutic diphenylcyclopropenone sensitization with weekly scalp DPC. TCRdb passed the RACE reads through MiXCR, listing each CDR3 protein once. The table has around 100,000 distinct CDR3 sequences, 9.5% to 11% seen once; the top ten hold 3% to 4%. The sequencing here drew on whole blood, taken in connection with sensitization to the hapten diphenylcyclopropenone (DPC). The receptors derive from a woman aged 40 to 50 with alopecia areata. Some clones in this sample may be carry-over from other donors' samples.

This clonotype has ten or more counts. The chain combines TRBV7-2 with TRBJ2-7; 8 bases line up with TRBD2. V was pared by 5 bases and J by 5 bases, with 5 bases of the junction left unmatched. This CDR3 is built from 13 residues. CDR1 is SGHTA, CDR2 FQGNSA, per germline. The CDR3 protein is CASSPAGANEQYF. The CDR3 DNA reads as TGTGCCAGCAGCCCAGCGGGGGCCAACGAGCAGTACTTC.

There are many counts of this clonotype. CDR3 sequence (DNA): TGTGCCAGCTCATCCGGGACAGGGATCGAGCAGTACTTC. The encoded protein is CASSSGTGIEQYF. This chain joins TRBV18 and TRBJ2-7; 9 bases agree with TRBD1. The junction had 5 bases not matched to a gene; V was cut back by 5 bases and J by 6 bases. Germline loops: CDR1 KGHSH, CDR2 LQKENI. The CDR3 totals 13 residues. Variable domain in full (rest from reference TRBV18 and TRBJ2-7): NAGVMQNPRHLVRRRGQEARLRCSPMKGHSHVYWYRQLPEEGLKFMVYLQKENIIDESGMPKERFSAEFPKEGPSILRIQQVVRGDSAAYFCASSSGTGIEQYFGPGTRLTVT.

A few counts support this clonotype. This CDR3 reads CASSGDSRAYEQYF. CDR3 coding DNA: TGTGCCAGCAGTGGGGACAGTCGGGCCTACGAGCAGTACTTC. The rearrangement joins TRBV25-1 to TRBJ2-7, with TRBD1 identical over 7 bases. The ends lost 4 bases at V and 2 bases at J; junction bases unmatched: 5. The length of the CDR3 is 14 residues. Germline V lookup: CDR1 MGHDK, CDR2 SYGVNS.

V gene TRBV6-5 combines with J gene TRBJ2-3, with TRBD2 as a possible D gene (6 bases). Germline lookup yields CDR1 MNHEY and CDR2 SVGAGI. The CDR3 has 16 residues. V shed 8 bases and J shed 4 bases, with 22 bases lying between them. The CDR3 loop is CASSPNGGPVSDTQYF. The DNA for the CDR3 is TGTGCCAGCTCGCCGAACGGAGGGCCCGTATCAGATACGCAGTATTTT.

V gene TRBV6-5 combines with J gene TRBJ2-2; 8 positions match TRBD2. This CDR3 region has 15 residues. The V and J ends lost 4 bases and 2 bases, in that order; junction bases with no gene match: 3. Germline CDR1 and CDR2: MNHEY and SVGAGI. The CDR3 sequence: CASSSSGGNTGELFF. CDR3 coding DNA: TGTGCCAGCAGTTCAAGCGGGGGAAACACCGGGGAGCTGTTTTTT.